This T cell receptor (beta chain) is from a study of T cell responses to AZD1222 COVID-19 vaccine listed by TCRdb under 2021. Background for the entire study: A total of 233 trial participants underwent TCR sequencing, of whom some 210 received two doses of AZD1222 and approximately 25 received two doses of the MenACWY control vaccine. Trial participants were enrolled by age into subgroups of 18-55, 56-69 and 70-plus years, and roughly 150, 30 and 60 TCR-sequenced participants, respectively, were included in these subgroups.

As concerns this clone: Its binding antigen is unknown. The record has no base qualities; no much larger clone is one base away.

The CDR3 regions of human TCRbeta chains were subjected to immunosequencing. In the paper's pipeline: TCRs in the repertoires were matched against a reference library of SARS-CoV-2-specific TCRs that had been generated with the MIRA antigen-specificity platform. Breadth meant the fraction of unique TCRs that were SARS-CoV-2-associated, whereas depth meant the fraction of total T cells that were SARS-CoV-2-associated. Using the MIRA data, every spike-specific TCR was mapped to the spike region that the TCR reacted to and assigned to either a CD4 or a CD8 class. Log10-transformed breadth and depth values were compared by one-way ANOVA with Sidak's multiple comparisons tests. Not all clones reach the TCRdb copy of this immuneACCESS table, which keeps in-frame sequences only. Checked studies attribute under half of the gap to unresolved V genes and leave the rest unexplained. Clone size and V and J calls were adopted from that table, with D and trimming inferred from the DNA. The sample table records hundreds of thousands of clones; more than 85% of these occur just once. The ten largest clones represent approximately 1% of the sample.

The sample's time point label, in plain terms: baseline before first vaccination. The treatment or condition tag for this specimen amounts to: meningococcal conjugate vaccine given as trial control. The vaccinee samples were drawn from two UK trials, COV001 and COV002, one of which was a single-blind randomized controlled phase 2/3 trial testing AZD1222 (ChAdOx1 nCoV-19) in healthy adults. For TCRbeta chain sequencing, PBMC samples from trial participants were taken at day 0 and at day 28 after the second dose. At the junction V is shortened by 8 bases and J by 6 bases; bases outside the gene matches: 9. The germline V gene (reference sequence) yields WNHNN for CDR1 and SYGVQD for CDR2. The CDR3 holds 15 amino acids from the cysteine to the phenylalanine. Only the CDR3 part of the read is kept: 45 bases, read in frame from the first base. Broader findings and caveats from the paper: Epitopes outside the regions mutated in the B.1.351 and B.1.1.7 variants were reportedly recognized by nearly half of the unique spike-specific TCRs. The 56-69-year group was small, and its depth increase did not reach significance, likely because of low power. After two AZD1222 doses, spike-specific TCR breadth and depth were significantly higher than at day 0 and than in MenACWY recipients. Because no samples from the day 14 peak response were available, repertoires could be characterized only after the peak T cell response. Conclusions about previously exposed vaccinees were limited because only a handful of AZD1222 recipients were SARS-CoV-2 seropositive at baseline. Most participants were white British and females outnumbered males, and the authors suggested that clonal diversity may have been underestimated. The vaccine-associated CD4 TCRs covered the entire spike protein, and the dominant responses fell in regions 160-218 and 743-854.

The specimen comprised peripheral blood, sampled on day 0 of MenACWY control vaccination. The V gene is TRBV10-1 and the J gene is TRBJ2-2; 10 bases in the middle match TRBD1. The source is an adult in good health. The DNA sequence is TGCGCCAGCGGCACCCGGGACAGGGGCGCCGGGGAGCTGTTTTTT. Its protein reads: CASGTRDRGAGELFF.